These 13 T cell receptor beta chains were sequenced from one sample in a study of OX40 agonist ivuxolimab in advanced cancers. Sequenced by immunoSEQ multiplex PCR; TCRdb stores in-frame clones only, minus some. The sample includes tens of thousands of clones, roughly nine tenths of them seen just once. The sample consisted of CD4+ or CD8+ T cells sorted from blood, taken in a trial of the OX40 agonist ivuxolimab. These TCRs come from an adult with an advanced solid tumor such as melanoma, head and neck, liver or kidney cancer.

This rearrangement joins TRBV10-1 to TRBJ2-5, with 10 bases fitting TRBD1. The CDR3 has 15 amino acids. V gave up 4 bases and J gave up 5 bases; unmatched junction bases: 7. CDR1 is WNHNN and CDR2 is SYGVQD in the germline V gene (reference sequence). CDR3 sequence: CASSGRTGGEETQYF. As DNA, the CDR3 is TGCGCCAGCAGTGGAAGGACAGGGGGTGAGGAGACCCAGTACTTC.

V is TRBV5-1 and J is TRBJ2-1; TRBD2 aligns across 7 bases. V was clipped by 0 bases and J by 8 bases; unmatched bases: 8. The CDR3 consists of 15 residues. Germline-derived CDR1 and CDR2 are SGHRS and YFSETQ. The CDR3 DNA reads as TGCGCCAGCAGCTTGGAGCGCGGGAGAGTCGATGAGCAGTTCTTC. Amino acid sequence: CASSLERGRVDEQFF. The full variable domain, rest sourced from reference TRBV5-1 and TRBJ2-1, is KAGVTQTPRYLIKTRGQQVTLSCSPISGHRSVSWYQQTPGQGLQFLFEYFSETQRNKGNFPGRFSGRQFSNSRSEMNVSTLELGDSALYLCASSLERGRVDEQFFGPGTRLTVL.

The CDR3 loop is CASSLSGQGIYGYTF. CDR3 nucleotides: TGTGCCAGCAGTTTATCTGGACAGGGTATCTATGGCTACACCTTC. The V and J genes are TRBV28 and TRBJ1-2; TRBD1 aligns across 8 bases. Germline assignment: CDR1 MDHEN and CDR2 SYDVKM. This CDR3 contains 15 residues. J lost 4 bases, V lost 1 base, and 5 bases had no gene match.

The chain employs TRBV11-2 and TRBJ2-7, with D tentatively TRBD1 (6 bases). Per germline, CDR1 SGHAT and CDR2 FQNNGV. The CDR3 consists of 13 residues. Deletions cut 5 bases from V and 1 base from J, with 9 bases between. The CDR3 region has the DNA TGTGCCAGCAGCGGCAGGGGATCCTACGAGCAGTACTTC. Its translation: CASSGRGSYEQYF.

J is TRBJ2-5 and V is TRBV25-1, with a tentative D call TRBD2 (5 bases). V lost 5 bases and J 4 bases, leaving 14 bases between the germline ends. The CDR3 totals 14 residues. Looked up from germline, CDR1 is MGHDK and CDR2 is SYGVNS. CDR3 sequence: CASSPPPAGETQYF. The CDR3 nucleotides are TGTGCCAGCAGTCCCCCCCCGGCGGGAGAGACCCAGTACTTC. The full variable domain, its missing parts supplied by reference TRBV25-1 and TRBJ2-5, is EADIYQTPRYLVIGTGKKITLECSQTMGHDKMYWYQQDPGMELHLIHYSYGVNSTEKGDLSSESTVSRIRTEHFPLTLESARPSHTSQYLCASSPPPAGETQYFGPGTRLLVL.

In its sample, this clone was seen once. The chain uses TRBV11-3 and TRBJ2-5; 8 nucleotides line up with TRBD2. Per germline, CDR1 SGHNT and CDR2 YENEEA. The ends lost 4 bases at V and 5 bases at J; junction bases unmatched: 12. The CDR3 covers 16 residues. In DNA form, the CDR3 reads TGTGCCAGCAGCTCCCAAGGTACTAGCGGCGATGAGACCCAGTACTTC. Its translation: CASSSQGTSGDETQYF.

The CDR3 sequence is CASPGTSGAFTQYF. In DNA, the CDR3 is TGTGCCAGCCCCGGGACTAGCGGGGCCTTTACCCAGTACTTC. V gene TRBV6-1 combines with J gene TRBJ2-5; 13 bases are a match to TRBD2. The CDR3 has 14 amino acids. Germline CDR1 MNHNS, CDR2 SASEGT. Trimming removed 8 bases from V and 8 bases from J; junction bases left unmatched: 8.

V is TRBV7-2 and J is TRBJ2-7, with unresolved D. V was pared by 4 bases and J by 4 bases, with 8 bases between. CDR1 SGHTA and CDR2 FQGNSA come from the germline V gene. The CDR3 has 12 amino acids. CDR3 sequence reads: CASSYLGYEQYF. The CDR3 DNA sequence: TGTGCCAGCAGCTACTTAGGTTACGAGCAGTACTTC. Supplemented by reference TRBV7-2 and TRBJ2-7, the full variable domain reads GAGVSQSPSNKVTEKGKDVELRCDPISGHTALYWYRQSLGQGLEFLIYFQGNSAPDKSGLPSDRFSAERTGGSVSTLTIQRTQQEDSAVYLCASSYLGYEQYFGPGTRLTVT.

This rearrangement joins TRBV6-4 to TRBJ1-1, with D possibly being TRBD1 (5 bases). V was pared by 8 bases and J by 0 bases, with 10 bases between. The CDR3 has 13 residues. Germline CDR1 is MRHNA and CDR2 is SNTAGT. In nucleotides, the CDR3 is TGTGCCAGCGGGGCCACCATGAACACTGAAGCTTTCTTT. It codes for CASGATMNTEAFF.

This clone turned up a few times. CDR3 DNA sequence: TGTGCCAGCAGTGAAGACAGGGCGGCTCAGCCCCAGCATTTT. Translation gives CASSEDRAAQPQHF. J is TRBJ1-5 and V is TRBV2; a weak D match, TRBD1 (6 bases). Between the trimmed V and J ends, which lost 1 base and 6 bases, there was a span of 10 bases. This CDR3 has 14 amino acids. In germline, CDR1 is SNHLY, CDR2 FYNNEI.

This chain uses TRBV13 with TRBJ1-5; possible D gene TRBD1, 6 bases. The CDR3 consists of 18 residues. Germline CDR1 is PRHDT and CDR2 is FYEKMQ (reference sequence). The V end lost 5 bases, the J end lost 3 bases, and 23 bases lay between the germline ends. The CDR3 DNA reads as TGTGCCAGCAGCCAAGCCGGGGGGGGGCAGACCACCAATCAGCCCCAGCATTTT. This gives the protein CASSQAGGGQTTNQPQHF. Looking up the rest from reference TRBV13 and TRBJ1-5 gives the full variable domain: AAGVIQSPRHLIKEKRETATLKCYPIPRHDTVYWYQQGPGQDPQFLISFYEKMQSDKGSIPDRFSAQQFSDYHSELNMSSLELGDSALYFCASSQAGGGQTTNQPQHFGDGTRLSIL.

This chain connects TRBV6-5 to TRBJ2-7; 9 nucleotides align to TRBD1. V lost 2 bases, J lost 6 bases, and 8 bases stayed unmatched. The CDR3 consists of 15 residues. Germline CDR1 reads MNHEY; CDR2 reads SVGAGI. Here the CDR3 reads CASSYDLRDRVEQYF. For the CDR3, the DNA is TGTGCCAGCAGTTACGATTTACGGGACAGGGTCGAGCAGTACTTC.

This sequence joins TRBV14 and TRBJ1-3; D is ambiguous. V was shortened by 1 base and J by 9 bases, with 10 bases between the two germline ends. Germline V gene sequence: CDR1 SGHDN, CDR2 FVKESK. The CDR3 extends over 13 amino acids. CDR3 sequence reads: CASSQAPRSTIYF. Written as DNA, the CDR3 is TGTGCCAGCAGCCAAGCACCCCGTAGCACCATATATTTT. Supplemented by reference TRBV14 and TRBJ1-3, the full variable domain reads EAGVTQFPSHSVIEKGQTVTLRCDPISGHDNLYWYRRVMGKEIKFLLHFVKESKQDESGMPNNRFLAERTGGTYSTLKVQPAELEDSGVYFCASSQAPRSTIYFGEGSWLTVV.